Sequencing of this T cell receptor beta chain was carried out in a study of blood T cell repertoires in COVID-19. Study-level background: The United States, Italy and Spain provided the acute and convalescent COVID-19 samples. T cells, B-cell-depleted T cells, or PBMCs provided the cDNA or gDNA that served as material.

Some clones are missing from TCRdb's copy, which holds only in-frame ones; the method was immunoSEQ multiplex PCR. This sample has some 50,000 clones; approximately 88% occur once, and the top ten carry approximately 3.7%. The receptor was derived from a human donor in a cohort sampled during active COVID-19. Sequenced input: peripheral blood.

The CDR3 region is CASSRGVETQYF. CDR3 DNA sequence: TGTGCCAGCAGCCGGGGGGTCGAGACCCAGTACTTC. This chain links TRBV4-2 with TRBJ2-5, with a weak D call TRBD2 (6 bases). V lost 4 bases and J lost 5, with 8 bases in between. Germline CDR1 is LGHNA and CDR2 is YNFKEQ. The CDR3 is made up of 12 amino acids.